The 27 T cell receptor beta chains reported below all come from one sample, sequenced in a study of Graves' ophthalmopathy and Graves' hyperthyroidism. The sequenced template was RNA, covering the TCR beta CDR3 region. Second-round multiplex PCR came after a first-round RT-PCR that employed HTBI primers. TCRdb independently ran MiXCR on the multiplex PCR reads; one entry per CDR3 protein. Of 620,000 or so distinct CDR3 sequences listed, roughly 20% were seen once; the top ten hold roughly 7.4%. The material sequenced was peripheral blood. These receptors all stem from a woman aged 18-35 years with stable Graves' hyperthyroidism. Some clones in this sample may be carry-over from other donors' samples.

Many counts were recorded for this clonotype. This chain uses TRBV30 with TRBJ2-5; TRBD1 matches 7 bases. The CDR3 has 14 amino acids. Looked up from germline, CDR1 is GTSNPN and CDR2 is SVGIG (reference sequence). Trimming took 1 base from V and 5 from J; bases not matched to a gene: 7. CDR3 in amino acids: CAWSGQGSWETQYF. DNA of the CDR3: TGTGCCTGGAGTGGACAGGGTTCCTGGGAGACCCAGTACTTC.

This clonotype was recorded once. The chain combines TRBV2 with TRBJ1-2; no clear D gene. Germline loops: CDR1 SNHLY, CDR2 FYNNEI. CDR3 length: 14 residues. V shed 6 bases and J shed 2 bases, with 13 bases lying between them. CDR3 amino acids: CASSPSAANYGYTF. CDR3 DNA sequence: TGTGCCAGCAGCCCCAGCGCCGCCAACTATGGCTACACCTTC. Full variable domain (outside the CDR3, taken from reference TRBV2 and TRBJ1-2): EPEVTQTPSHQVTQMGQEVILRCVPISNHLYFYWYRQILGQKVEFLVSFYNNEISEKSEIFDDQFSVERPDGSNFTLKIRSTKLEDSAMYFCASSPSAANYGYTFGSGTRLTVV.

This clonotype showed up many times. The chain is built from TRBV7-9 and TRBJ1-1, with D tentatively TRBD1 (5 bases). Trimming left V 2 bases short and J 4 bases short, with 11 bases between. The CDR3 is 14 residues long. From germline, CDR1 is SEHNR and CDR2 FQNEAQ (reference sequence). CDR3 sequence (DNA): TGTGCCAGCAGCTTATTGGGGGGGATCACTGAAGCTTTCTTT. Translation: CASSLLGGITEAFF.

In this sample, this clonotype turned up many times. The CDR3: CASSLKASGSKTQYF. The CDR3 nucleotides read TGTGCCAGCAGTTTAAAGGCTAGCGGGAGTAAGACCCAGTACTTC. The chain employs TRBV27 and TRBJ2-5; 10 positions match TRBD2. Losses at the gene ends were 2 bases for V and 6 bases for J; bases not matched to a gene: 6. This CDR3 is 15 amino acids long. CDR1 is MNHEY, CDR2 SMNVEV, per germline (reference sequence).

The V gene is TRBV7-3, the J gene TRBJ2-7; the D gene is possibly TRBD2 (6 bases). The CDR3 contains 14 residues. V was trimmed by 5 bases and J by 3 bases, leaving 14 bases between them. Germline lookup yields CDR1 SGHTA and CDR2 FQGTGA. The CDR3 region is CASSPSGGLYEQYF. The CDR3 DNA sequence: TGTGCCAGCAGCCCTTCCGGGGGACTCTACGAGCAGTACTTC.

On this clonotype itself: One end of the junction fails to match germline, which may point to a read error. V gene TRBV6-1 combines with J gene TRBJ1-2; D may be TRBD1 (6 bases). Germline CDR1 is MNHNS and CDR2 is SASEGT. CDR3 length: 12 amino acids. CDR3 sequence: CASSETRRGKDF. CDR3 nucleotides: TGTGCCAGCAGTGAAACTAGGAGGGGGAAGGACTTC.

The sample holds many counts of this clonotype. The rearrangement links TRBV6-5 to TRBJ2-6, with unresolved D. Trimming pared 0 bases from V and 0 bases from J, leaving 9 bases between. The CDR3 contains 17 residues. Germline V lookup: CDR1 MNHEY, CDR2 SVGAGI. CDR3 nucleotide sequence: TGTGCCAGCAGTTACTCAGGGTTAAGCTCTGGGGCCAACGTCCTGACTTTC. It translates to CASSYSGLSSGANVLTF.

The V and J genes are TRBV15 and TRBJ2-7; no firm D call. Germline loops: CDR1 LNHNV, CDR2 YYDKDF (reference sequence). The V gene lost 0 bases and the J gene lost 9 bases, with 18 bases spanning the gap. This CDR3 region has 15 residues. The CDR3 bases are TGTGCCACCAGCAGAGAAGTGGGGTATACATCTGGGCAGTACTTC. Translated: CATSREVGYTSGQYF. Based on the CDR3 plus reference TRBV15 and TRBJ2-7, the full variable domain is DAMVIQNPRYQVTQFGKPVTLSCSQTLNHNVMYWYQQKSSQAPKLLFHYYDKDFNNEADTPDNFQSRRPNTSFCFLDIRSPGLGDTAMYLCATSREVGYTSGQYFGPGTRLTVT.

This chain joins TRBV6-1 and TRBJ2-5; maybe TRBD2 (6 bases). Trimming removed 5 bases from V and 5 bases from J, with 12 bases in between. From germline, CDR1 is MNHNS and CDR2 SASEGT. There are 13 residues in the CDR3. The CDR3 nucleotides are TGTGCCAGCAGTAAGGGCGGGGCCGAGACCCAGTACTTC. This sequence encodes CASSKGGAETQYF.

In its sample, this clonotype was seen many times. The gene calls are TRBV30 and TRBJ1-1; D remains unclear. Germline V lookup: CDR1 GTSNPN, CDR2 SVGIG (reference sequence). The CDR3 extends over 12 amino acids. The V end was cut by 3 bases, the J end by 4 bases, with 9 bases between. The CDR3 region has the DNA TGTGCCTGGAGCGCAGGTGGCACTGAAGCTTTCTTT. Translation: CAWSAGGTEAFF.

The table lists this clonotype with many counts. The rearrangement uses TRBV29-1 and TRBJ1-2; a possible D gene is TRBD1 (6 bases). The V and J ends lost 6 bases and 0 bases respectively, with 20 bases between them. Germline CDR1 is SQVTM and CDR2 is ANQGSEA. The length of the CDR3 is 16 residues. CDR3 sequence: CSVNQQGIVANYGYTF. Here the CDR3 DNA reads TGCAGCGTAAACCAACAGGGTATCGTAGCTAACTATGGCTACACCTTC.

The sample holds many counts of this clonotype. This rearrangement joins TRBV6-1 to TRBJ2-7, with D possibly TRBD2 on 7 matching bases. This CDR3 has 14 residues. V lost 8 bases and J lost 4, with 18 bases in between. The germline CDR1 and CDR2 sequences are MNHNS and SASEGT. The DNA of the CDR3 is TGTGCCAGCTCGCGGGGGAGGGGGAGTTACGAGCAGTACTTC. As protein: CASSRGRGSYEQYF.

This clonotype was found a few times. The chain carries TRBV12-3 or TRBV12-4 and TRBJ2-5; no firm D call. The CDR3 is made up of 13 amino acids. V was shortened by 3 bases and J by 2 bases, with 7 bases between the two germline ends. CDR3 nucleotide sequence: TGTGCCAGCAGTTTGCTGTTACAAGAGACCCAGTACTTC. The encoded protein is CASSLLLQETQYF.

Many counts were recorded for this clonotype. The chain recombines TRBV27 with TRBJ2-7; 8 bases align to TRBD1. The CDR3 spans 14 residues. J gave up 4 bases and V 5 bases, and 7 bases lay outside the gene matches. Per germline, CDR1 MNHEY and CDR2 SMNVEV (reference sequence). The chain's CDR3 is CASSPGGLYYEQYF. The CDR3 bases are TGTGCCAGCAGTCCAGGGGGCTTGTATTACGAGCAGTACTTC.

There are many counts of this clonotype. The chain has TRBV5-1 and TRBJ2-7, with D perhaps TRBD1 (5 bases). V was shortened by 3 bases and J by 5 bases, with 12 bases between the two germline ends. The CDR3 contains 13 residues. The V gene's germline CDR1 is SGHRS and CDR2 YFSETQ. CDR3 sequence reads: CASSSQGRDEQYF. For the CDR3, the DNA is TGCGCCAGCAGCTCGCAGGGCCGGGACGAGCAGTACTTC.

Ten or more counts support this clonotype. A junction end diverges from the germline sequence, so it may reflect a read error. V usage is TRBV6-2 or TRBV6-3 and J usage is TRBJ2-4, with D maybe TRBD1 (6 bases). CDR3 length equals 17 residues. The germline gives CDR1 MNHEY, CDR2 SVGEGT. CDR3 DNA sequence: TGTGCCAGCAGTTACGCCCGACAGGAGCCAATAGGGAACATTAAGTACTTC. As protein: CASSYARQEPIGNIKYF.

This chain connects TRBV20-1 to TRBJ2-4; 15 bases line up with TRBD2. In germline, CDR1 is DFQATT, CDR2 SNEGSKA (reference sequence). V trimming: 6 bases; J trimming: 2 bases; junction bases outside the gene matches: 8. This CDR3 has 17 amino acids. The CDR3 bases are TGCAGTGCCAGGACTAGCGGGAGGGCCAGGACCAAAAACATTCAGTACTTC. It specifies CSARTSGRARTKNIQYF.

This rearrangement joins TRBV10-3 to TRBJ2-2; D uncertain. The CDR3 length is 12 residues. CDR1 and CDR2 (germline): ENHRY, SYGVKD. V gave up 3 bases and J gave up 2 bases, with 1 base separating them. CDR3 residues: CAISENTGELFF. Written as DNA, the CDR3 is TGTGCCATCAGTGAAAACACCGGGGAGCTGTTTTTT.

The chain couples TRBV6-1 to TRBJ1-6; D ambiguous. This CDR3 spans 14 amino acids. Per germline, CDR1 MNHNS and CDR2 SASEGT. V was clipped by 6 bases and J by 7 bases, with 13 bases between them. The CDR3 here is CASSRTVGNSPLHF. CDR3 DNA sequence: TGTGCCAGCAGCCGAACGGTGGGGAATTCACCCCTCCACTTT.

Of note for this clonotype: A read error may account for a junction end that differs from germline. V usage is TRBV20-1 and J usage is TRBJ2-7, with D perhaps matching TRBD1 or TRBD2 (5 bases each). Germline lookup yields CDR1 DFQATT and CDR2 SNEGSKA (reference sequence). The CDR3 has 13 amino acids. DNA of the CDR3: TGCAGTGCTAGTGAGGGGTTGACCTACGATCAGTACTTC. Amino acid sequence: CSASEGLTYDQYF.

There are many counts of this clonotype. The J gene is TRBJ1-5, the V gene TRBV12-3 or TRBV12-4; D perhaps matches TRBD1 (5 bases). Trimming stripped 6 bases from V and 8 bases from J, with 20 bases between. This CDR3 has 15 amino acids. In DNA, the CDR3 is TGTGCCAGCAGCCCCGTCCAGGGTGTCAGTAAGCCCCAGCATTTT. Its protein is CASSPVQGVSKPQHF.

The chain has TRBV6-5 and TRBJ2-7, with 11 bases matching TRBD2. The CDR3 contains 17 residues. Looked up from germline, CDR1 is MNHEY and CDR2 is SVGAGI. V shed 2 bases and J 4 bases; nucleotides not matched to a gene: 10. The CDR3 region is CASSYNGLAGGGYEQYF. The CDR3, as DNA: TGTGCCAGCAGTTACAACGGGCTAGCGGGAGGAGGATACGAGCAGTACTTC.

This clonotype showed up many times. The genes are TRBV12-3 or TRBV12-4 and TRBJ2-7, with D unclear. V gave up 6 bases and J gave up 9 bases, with 9 bases separating them. The CDR3 loop spans 10 amino acids. The CDR3 nucleotides read TGTGCCAGCAGCCCCCCTCGGCAGTACTTC. Its translation is CASSPPRQYF.

The rearrangement uses TRBV10-3 and TRBJ1-1, with unresolved D. The CDR3 is made up of 13 amino acids. V was pared by 7 bases and J by 3 bases, with 12 bases between. Germline lookup yields CDR1 ENHRY and CDR2 SYGVKD. The CDR3 loop reads CAITRSRDTEAFF. CDR3 coding DNA: TGTGCCATCACTCGGTCGAGGGACACTGAAGCTTTCTTT.

This clonotype was detected a few times. The V and J genes are TRBV6-4 and TRBJ2-6; TRBD2 matches 8 bases. The V segment lost 6 bases and the J segment 0 bases; nucleotides outside the gene matches: 7. The germline V gene has CDR1 MRHNA and CDR2 SNTAGT. The CDR3 runs to 17 residues. CDR3 DNA: TGTGCCAGCAGCCTTAGCGGGACATACTCTGGGGCCAACGTCCTGACTTTC. This encodes CASSLSGTYSGANVLTF.

This clonotype has ten or more counts. The chain uses TRBV7-8 and TRBJ2-5; D call uncertain. The V gene lost 1 base and the J gene lost 5 bases, with 8 bases spanning the gap. There are 13 residues in the CDR3. Germline loops: CDR1 SGHVS, CDR2 FQNEAQ. The CDR3 DNA follows: TGTGCCAGCAGCTTAGGCTCTCTGGAGACCCAGTACTTC. Amino acids: CASSLGSLETQYF.

In this sample, this clonotype turned up many times. This rearrangement joins TRBV28 to TRBJ1-2, with TRBD1 matching over 8 bases. After removal of 5 bases from V and 7 bases from J, the junction contained 21 bases not matched to a gene. This CDR3 has 18 amino acids. The germline gives CDR1 MDHEN, CDR2 SYDVKM. Here the CDR3 reads CASSPYTTGQGSFGGYTF. For the CDR3, the DNA is TGTGCCAGCAGTCCATACACAACTGGACAGGGCTCCTTTGGTGGCTACACCTTC.